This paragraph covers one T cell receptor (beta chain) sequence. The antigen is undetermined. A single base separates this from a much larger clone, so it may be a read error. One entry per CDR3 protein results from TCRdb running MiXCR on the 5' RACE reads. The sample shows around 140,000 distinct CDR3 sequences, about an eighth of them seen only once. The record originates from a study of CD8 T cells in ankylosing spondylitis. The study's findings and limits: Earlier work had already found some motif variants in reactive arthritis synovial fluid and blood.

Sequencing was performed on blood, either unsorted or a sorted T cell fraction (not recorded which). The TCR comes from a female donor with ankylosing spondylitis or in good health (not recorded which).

CDR3 sequence (DNA): TGTGCCAGCAGCGTAGCGCTGACTAGCGGGGGGGCCGGGGCAGATGCGCAGTATTTT. It codes for CASSVALTSGGAGADAQYF. The V call is TRBV9, the J call TRBJ2-3; 14 positions match TRBD2. Germline-derived CDR1 and CDR2 are SGDLS and YYNGEE. This CDR3 has 19 residues.